This T cell receptor (beta chain) emerged from a study of blood T cell repertoires in COVID-19. Background on the study: Acute-phase and convalescent COVID-19 samples originated in the United States, Italy and Spain. T cells, B-cell-depleted T cells, or PBMCs supplied cDNA or gDNA.

CDR1 is MGHRA and CDR2 is YSYEKL in the germline V gene. J was trimmed by 7 bases and V by 4 bases; bases with no gene match: 8. The CDR3 has 15 amino acids. Original analysis: Amplifying reference gene primers gave estimates of nucleated cell counts. TCRdb's copy holds only in-frame clones and misses some; the assay was immunoSEQ multiplex PCR. That table is the source of V, J and clone size, and D and trimming were worked out from the DNA. This repertoire shows about 160,000 clones, more than 75% found once; its top ten account for roughly 1%. Sequencing was done on a sample of peripheral blood. The clonotype originates from a man aged 40-49 years with acute or convalescent COVID-19. The J gene is TRBJ1-4, the V gene TRBV4-1; TRBD1 agrees at 8 bases. Here the CDR3 reads CASSPLTGEGEKLFF. CDR3 coding DNA: TGCGCCAGCAGCCCCCTGACAGGGGAAGGTGAAAAACTGTTTTTT.